Described below is a single TCR beta chain sequence and its context. Its specificity is unknown. Here immunoSEQ multiplex PCR was the method, and the copy in TCRdb shows in-frame clones only, minus some. The profile shows fewer than 250,000 clones, over 80% of them singletons. This entry comes from a study of cytomegalovirus exposure and HLA in healthy donors. General study points: Altogether, 150 or so TCR beta chains were recorded as cytomegalovirus-associated. Reported results showed that the classifier diagnosed cytomegalovirus status with high specificity and sensitivity. TCR sequences were mostly rare, though some public TCRs occurred in many donors.

The material sequenced was PBMCs. The receptor was isolated from a woman in her twenties or thirties in good health and CMV-seropositive.

The CDR3 DNA is TGCGCCAGCAGCATCAGGACAGGAATGAACACTGAAGCTTTCTTT. Translation gives CASSIRTGMNTEAFF. The V call is TRBV5-1, the J call TRBJ1-1; 7 nucleotides agree with TRBD1. V gave up 4 bases and J gave up 0 bases; unmatched junction bases: 6. In germline, CDR1 is SGHRS, CDR2 YFSETQ. This CDR3 spans 15 amino acids.